Following are 5 T cell receptor beta chains from one sample sequenced in a study of identical twins (dated by TCRdb to 2016 to 2017). Libraries were constructed by 5' RACE. TCRdb lists the instrument as Illumina HiSeq 2000. TCRdb passed the public sequencing reads through fastp at Q25 and MiXCR, retaining productive beta sequences. Each CDR3 protein gets just one entry, which takes the most common genes and DNA from the rows behind it. Within this sample are roughly 350,000 distinct CDR3 sequences, with 9% to 10% of them counted one time only. 8% to 9.5% of the sample goes to the ten largest clones. The specimen sequenced was naive T cells sorted from blood. The cell subset or site label corresponds to: cells isolated with a human naive T-cell isolation kit. The receptor set was obtained from a woman aged 45-60 years in good health.

The gene calls are TRBV5-6 and TRBJ2-2; 14 nucleotides align to TRBD2. CDR1 and CDR2 (germline): SGHDT, YYEEEE. The CDR3 spans 18 residues. The V and J ends lost 2 bases and 5 bases, in that order; junction bases with no gene match: 8. CDR3 coding DNA: TGTGCCAGCAGCTTCCCAGGACTAGCGGGAGGAGATACCGGGGAGCTGTTTTTT. Translation gives CASSFPGLAGGDTGELFF.

This clonotype was counted at least ten times. V is TRBV12-3 or TRBV12-4 and J is TRBJ1-4; D is unresolved. Trimming removed 2 bases at V and 4 bases at J, with 8 bases between. The CDR3 sequence is 14 residues long. This CDR3 is CASSLRAINEKLFF. The CDR3 region has the DNA TGTGCCAGCAGTTTAAGAGCAATTAATGAAAAACTGTTTTTT.

In this sample, this clonotype turned up many times. The chain recombines TRBV12-3 or TRBV12-4 with TRBJ2-3; 13 nucleotides agree with TRBD2. With V trimmed by 6 bases and J by 3 bases, 12 bases remained unmatched. The CDR3 extends over 18 amino acids. The CDR3 loop reads CASSPPRLLAGGTDTQYF. CDR3 in DNA: TGTGCCAGCAGCCCCCCCCGACTACTAGCGGGAGGGACAGATACGCAGTATTTT.

This clonotype has more than one count but fewer than ten. This sequence joins TRBV6-5 and TRBJ1-3; D might be TRBD1 (5 bases). V was trimmed by 6 bases and J by 0 bases, leaving 12 bases between them. The germline gives CDR1 MNHEY, CDR2 SVGAGI. CDR3 length: 15 residues. The CDR3 DNA is TGTGCCAGCAGCGGGCCTGGGGGCTCTGGAAACACCATATATTTT. This encodes CASSGPGGSGNTIYF.

This clonotype was counted many times. The rearrangement uses TRBV12-3 or TRBV12-4 and TRBJ1-1; D may be TRBD1 (5 bases). The CDR3 covers 13 residues. V lost 3 bases and J lost 6, with 11 bases in between. The DNA for the CDR3 is TGTGCCAGCAGTTTGGGCCCGGGGGCTGAAGCTTTCTTT. As protein: CASSLGPGAEAFF.